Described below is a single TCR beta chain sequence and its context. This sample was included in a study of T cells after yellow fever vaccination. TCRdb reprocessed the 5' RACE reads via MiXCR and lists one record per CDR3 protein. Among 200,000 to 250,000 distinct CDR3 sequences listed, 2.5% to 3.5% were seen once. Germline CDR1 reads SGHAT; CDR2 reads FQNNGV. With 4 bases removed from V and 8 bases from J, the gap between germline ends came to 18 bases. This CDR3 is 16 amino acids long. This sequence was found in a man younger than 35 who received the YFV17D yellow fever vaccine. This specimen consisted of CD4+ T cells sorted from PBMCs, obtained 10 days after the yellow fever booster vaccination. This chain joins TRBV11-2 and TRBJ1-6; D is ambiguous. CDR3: CASSSPKGPRDSPLHF. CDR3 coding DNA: TGTGCCAGCAGCTCCCCGAAAGGACCTAGGGATTCACCCCTCCACTTT.